This T cell receptor beta chain originates from a study of cytomegalovirus exposure and HLA in healthy donors. Whole-study findings and limits: Most CMV-associated TCR beta chains were later found to appear HLA-restricted. Follow-up analysis later connected one missense variant in DCLRE1C with trimming of TCR beta V- and J-genes.

Donors were nominally healthy when sampled, though unrecorded immune exposures were likely. The CDR3 is 11 residues long. The germline V and J ends were trimmed by 6 bases and 2 bases, with 5 bases remaining between them. Germline CDR1 reads MNHNY; CDR2 reads SVGAGI (reference sequence). In its sample, this clone was seen a few times. Its antigen is not identified. The PCR employed 60 Vbeta primers together with 13 Jbeta primers. Original methodology: Per a later analysis, the number of unique TCR beta chains was about 78 million, of which 10 million to 11 million were shared. Libraries were prepared by immunoSEQ multiplex PCR; TCRdb keeps only in-frame clonotypes and omits some of them. That table furnishes V, J and clone size, whereas the DNA furnished D and trimming. The sample yields roughly 150,000 clones, roughly four fifths seen once.

The sequenced sample consisted of PBMCs. The chain carries TRBV6-6 and TRBJ2-7, with D uncertain. This sequence originates from a young woman in good health and CMV-seronegative. CDR3 coding DNA: TGTGCCAGCAGGGGCCCCTACGAGCAGTACTTC. It is translated as CASRGPYEQYF.